Shown below are 5 T cell receptor beta chains from a single sample sequenced in a study of blood T cell repertoires in COVID-19. The assay was immunoSEQ multiplex PCR, and TCRdb's table has in-frame clones only and misses some. The table records 150,000 to 200,000 clones, approximately 90% of them present only once. Input material: peripheral blood. Receptor source: a man aged 25 to 40 with COVID-19, enrolled during active disease.

This clone occurred a few times. J is TRBJ2-3 and V is TRBV6-5; D might be TRBD2 (5 bases). The germline V gene has CDR1 MNHEY and CDR2 SVGAGI. Trimming took 7 bases from V and 1 from J, leaving 9 bases between them. The CDR3 sequence is 13 residues long. The CDR3 bases are TGTGCCAGCACCTACGGGGGCACAGATACGCAGTATTTT. Translated, it gives CASTYGGTDTQYF.

The chain joins TRBV28 to TRBJ2-7; 11 nucleotides align to TRBD2. V shed 5 bases, J shed 4 bases, and the junction held 4 bases outside the gene matches. CDR1 and CDR2 (germline): MDHEN, SYDVKM. The CDR3 covers 14 residues. The CDR3 DNA follows: TGTGCCAGCAGTCTAGCGGGAGGACGGTACGAGCAGTACTTC. Translating gives CASSLAGGRYEQYF.

The count of this clone is one. V gene TRBV29-1 combines with J gene TRBJ1-5, with a possible D match to TRBD1 (6 bases). V lost 7 bases to trimming and J lost 4 bases, with 11 bases between them. The CDR3 has 12 residues. Germline assignment: CDR1 SQVTM and CDR2 ANQGSEA. The CDR3 sequence: CSAQGRNQPQHF. CDR3 in DNA: TGCAGCGCCCAGGGGAGAAATCAGCCCCAGCATTTT.

The J gene is TRBJ1-2, the V gene TRBV9, with 10 nucleotides matching TRBD1. This CDR3 region has 17 residues. With V trimmed by 3 bases and J by 7 bases, 15 bases remained unmatched. The germline CDR1 and CDR2 sequences are SGDLS and YYNGEE. Here the CDR3 reads CASSGPGTGVMEGGYTF. The CDR3 DNA sequence: TGTGCCAGCAGCGGACCCGGGACAGGGGTAATGGAGGGTGGCTACACCTTC.

The rearrangement links TRBV7-9 to TRBJ2-1; TRBD2 is a possible D gene (6 bases). The CDR3 consists of 12 residues. V was clipped by 2 bases and J by 13 bases, with 12 bases between them. CDR1 SEHNR and CDR2 FQNEAQ come from the germline V gene (reference sequence). In DNA, the CDR3 is TGTGCCAGCAGCTTATACGGGGGAACTCAGTTCTTC. This codes for CASSLYGGTQFF.